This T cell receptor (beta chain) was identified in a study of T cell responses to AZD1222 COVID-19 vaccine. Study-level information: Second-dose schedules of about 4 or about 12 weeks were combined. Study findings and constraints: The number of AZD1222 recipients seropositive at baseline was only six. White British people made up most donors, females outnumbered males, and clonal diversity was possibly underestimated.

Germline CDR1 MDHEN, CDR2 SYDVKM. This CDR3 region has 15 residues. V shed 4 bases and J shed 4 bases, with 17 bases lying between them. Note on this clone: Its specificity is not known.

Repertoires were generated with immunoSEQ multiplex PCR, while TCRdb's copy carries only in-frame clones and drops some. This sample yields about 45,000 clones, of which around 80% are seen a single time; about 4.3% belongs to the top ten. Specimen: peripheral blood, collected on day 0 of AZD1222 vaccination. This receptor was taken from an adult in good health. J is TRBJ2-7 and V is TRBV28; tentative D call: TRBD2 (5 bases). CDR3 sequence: CASSSFPRGGYEQYF. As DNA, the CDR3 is TGTGCCAGCAGTTCATTCCCCCGGGGTGGTTACGAGCAGTACTTC.